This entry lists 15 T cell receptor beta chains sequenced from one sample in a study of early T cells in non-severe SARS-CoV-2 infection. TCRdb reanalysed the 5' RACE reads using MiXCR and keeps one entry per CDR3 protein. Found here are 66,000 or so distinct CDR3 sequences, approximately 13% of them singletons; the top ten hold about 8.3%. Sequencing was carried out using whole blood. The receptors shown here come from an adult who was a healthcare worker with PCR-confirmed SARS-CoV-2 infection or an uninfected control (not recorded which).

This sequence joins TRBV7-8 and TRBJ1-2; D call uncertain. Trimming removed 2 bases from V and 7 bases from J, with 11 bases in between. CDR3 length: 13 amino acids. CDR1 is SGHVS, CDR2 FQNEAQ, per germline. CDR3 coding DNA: TGTGCCAGCAGCTTAAGTCCCGGAGGTGGCTACACCTTC. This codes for CASSLSPGGGYTF.

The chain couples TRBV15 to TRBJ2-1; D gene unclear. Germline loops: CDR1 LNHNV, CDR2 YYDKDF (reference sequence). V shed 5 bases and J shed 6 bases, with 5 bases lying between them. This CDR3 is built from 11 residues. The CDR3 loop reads CATSGRNEQFF. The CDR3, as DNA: TGTGCCACCAGCGGCCGCAATGAGCAGTTCTTC.

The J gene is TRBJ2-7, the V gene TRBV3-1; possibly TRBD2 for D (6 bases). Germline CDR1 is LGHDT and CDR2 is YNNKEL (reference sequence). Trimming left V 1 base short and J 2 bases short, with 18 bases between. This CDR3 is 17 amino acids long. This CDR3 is CASSQGQRRAAPYEQYF. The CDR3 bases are TGTGCCAGCAGCCAAGGGCAGAGGAGGGCCGCCCCCTACGAGCAGTACTTC.

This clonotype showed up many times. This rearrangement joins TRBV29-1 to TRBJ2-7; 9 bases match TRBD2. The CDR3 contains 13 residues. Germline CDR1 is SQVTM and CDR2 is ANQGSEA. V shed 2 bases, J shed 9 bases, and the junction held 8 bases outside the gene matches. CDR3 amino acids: CSVEPAGGVRQYF. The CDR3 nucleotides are TGCAGCGTTGAACCAGCGGGAGGTGTTAGGCAGTACTTC.

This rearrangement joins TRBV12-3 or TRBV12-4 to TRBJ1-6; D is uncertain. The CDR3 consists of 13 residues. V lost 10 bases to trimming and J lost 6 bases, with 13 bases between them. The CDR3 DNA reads TGTGCCACCAAGCGGAGTTCTAATTCACCCCTCCACTTT. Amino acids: CATKRSSNSPLHF.

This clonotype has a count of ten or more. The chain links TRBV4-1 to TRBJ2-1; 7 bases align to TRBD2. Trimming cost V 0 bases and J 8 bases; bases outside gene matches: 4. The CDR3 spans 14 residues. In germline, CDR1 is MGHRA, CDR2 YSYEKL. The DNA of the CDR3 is TGCGCCAGCAGCCAAGACCCAGGGAGGGATGAGCAGTTCTTC. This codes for CASSQDPGRDEQFF.

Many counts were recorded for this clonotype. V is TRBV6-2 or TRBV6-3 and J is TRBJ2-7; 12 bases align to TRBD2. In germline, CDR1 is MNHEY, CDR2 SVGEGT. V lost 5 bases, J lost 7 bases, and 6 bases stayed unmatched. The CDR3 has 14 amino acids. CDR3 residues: CASSKGLAGREQYF. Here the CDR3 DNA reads TGTGCCAGCAGTAAAGGACTAGCGGGAAGAGAGCAGTACTTC.

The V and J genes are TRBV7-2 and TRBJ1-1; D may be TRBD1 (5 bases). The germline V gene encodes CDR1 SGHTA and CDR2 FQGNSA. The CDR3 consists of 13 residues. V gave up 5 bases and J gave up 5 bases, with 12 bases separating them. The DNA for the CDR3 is TGTGCCAGCAGCGGACATCCCGAGACTGAAGCTTTCTTT. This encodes CASSGHPETEAFF.

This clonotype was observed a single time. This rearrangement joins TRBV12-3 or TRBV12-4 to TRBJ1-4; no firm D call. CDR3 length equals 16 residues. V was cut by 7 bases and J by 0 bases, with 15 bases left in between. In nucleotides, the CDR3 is TGTGCCAGCAATCGAGGACGGTCCCCAACTAATGAAAAACTGTTTTTT. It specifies CASNRGRSPTNEKLFF.

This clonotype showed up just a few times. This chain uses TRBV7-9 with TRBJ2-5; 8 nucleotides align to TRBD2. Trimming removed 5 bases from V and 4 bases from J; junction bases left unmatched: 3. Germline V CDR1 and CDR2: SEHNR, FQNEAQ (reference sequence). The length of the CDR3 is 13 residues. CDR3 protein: CASSPGGRETQYF. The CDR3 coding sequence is TGTGCCAGCAGCCCGGGGGGGCGAGAGACCCAGTACTTC.

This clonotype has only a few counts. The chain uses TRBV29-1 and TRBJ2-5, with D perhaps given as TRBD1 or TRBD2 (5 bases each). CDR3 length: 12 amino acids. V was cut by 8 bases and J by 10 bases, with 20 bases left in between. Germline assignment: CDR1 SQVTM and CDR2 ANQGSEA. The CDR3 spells CSPELDTGVQYF. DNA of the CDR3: TGCAGCCCAGAACTAGATACAGGAGTCCAGTACTTC.

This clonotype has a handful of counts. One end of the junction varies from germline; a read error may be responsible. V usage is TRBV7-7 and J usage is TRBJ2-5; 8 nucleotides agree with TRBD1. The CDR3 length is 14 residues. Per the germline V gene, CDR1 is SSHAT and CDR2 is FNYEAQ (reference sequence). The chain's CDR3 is CASSQDRDGETQYF. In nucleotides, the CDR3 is TGTGCTAGCAGCCAGGACAGGGACGGTGAGACCCAGTACTTC. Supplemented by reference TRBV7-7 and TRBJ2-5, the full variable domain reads GAGVSQSPRYKVTKRGQDVTLRCDPISSHATLYWYQQALGQGPEFLTYFNYEAQPDKSGLPSDRFSAERPEGSISTLTIQRTEQRDSAMYRCASSQDRDGETQYFGPGTRLLVL.

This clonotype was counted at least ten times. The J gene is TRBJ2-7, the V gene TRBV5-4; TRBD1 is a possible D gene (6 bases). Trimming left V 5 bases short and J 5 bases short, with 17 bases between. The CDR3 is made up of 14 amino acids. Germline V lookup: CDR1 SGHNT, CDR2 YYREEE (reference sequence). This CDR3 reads CASSSSGQNNEQYF. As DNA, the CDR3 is TGTGCCAGCAGTTCCTCCGGACAGAACAACGAGCAGTACTTC.

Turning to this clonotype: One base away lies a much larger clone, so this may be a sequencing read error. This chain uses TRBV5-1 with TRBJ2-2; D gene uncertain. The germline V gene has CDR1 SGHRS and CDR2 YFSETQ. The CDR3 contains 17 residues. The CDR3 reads CASSLDGRPANSGELFF. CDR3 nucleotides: TGCGCCAGCAGCTTGGACGGGCGACCCGCGAACTCCGGGGAGCTGTTTTTT.

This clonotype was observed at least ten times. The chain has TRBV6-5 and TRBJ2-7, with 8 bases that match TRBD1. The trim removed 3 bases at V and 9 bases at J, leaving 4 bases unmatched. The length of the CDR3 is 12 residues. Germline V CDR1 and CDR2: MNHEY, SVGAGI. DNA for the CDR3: TGTGCCAGCAGTTATGACAGGGGAAGGCAGTACTTC. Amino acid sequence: CASSYDRGRQYF.